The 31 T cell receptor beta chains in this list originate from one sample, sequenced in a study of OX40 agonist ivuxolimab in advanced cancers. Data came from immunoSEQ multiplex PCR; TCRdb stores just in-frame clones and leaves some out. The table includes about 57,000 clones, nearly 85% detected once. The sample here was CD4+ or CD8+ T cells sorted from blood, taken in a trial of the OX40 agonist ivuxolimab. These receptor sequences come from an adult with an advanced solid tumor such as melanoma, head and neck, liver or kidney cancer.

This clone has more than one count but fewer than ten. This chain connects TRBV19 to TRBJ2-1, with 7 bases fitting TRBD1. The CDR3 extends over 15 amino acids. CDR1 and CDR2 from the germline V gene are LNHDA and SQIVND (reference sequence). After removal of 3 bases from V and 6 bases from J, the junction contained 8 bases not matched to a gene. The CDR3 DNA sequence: TGTGCCAGTAGTATCAGGGGGATGGGGAGCAATGAGCAGTTCTTC. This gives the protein CASSIRGMGSNEQFF.

CDR3 residues: CASSREQAGANVLTF. The CDR3 nucleotides are TGTGCCAGCTCCCGGGAGCAGGCTGGGGCCAACGTCCTGACTTTC. The V gene is TRBV2, the J gene TRBJ2-6, with a weak D call TRBD2 (6 bases). V shed 8 bases and J shed 2 bases, with 13 bases lying between them. The germline CDR1 and CDR2 sequences are SNHLY and FYNNEI. The CDR3 has 15 amino acids. The full variable domain, in which reference TRBV2 and TRBJ2-6 provide the parts outside the CDR3, is EPEVTQTPSHQVTQMGQEVILRCVPISNHLYFYWYRQILGQKVEFLVSFYNNEISEKSEIFDDQFSVERPDGSNFTLKIRSTKLEDSAMYFCASSREQAGANVLTFGAGSRLTVL.

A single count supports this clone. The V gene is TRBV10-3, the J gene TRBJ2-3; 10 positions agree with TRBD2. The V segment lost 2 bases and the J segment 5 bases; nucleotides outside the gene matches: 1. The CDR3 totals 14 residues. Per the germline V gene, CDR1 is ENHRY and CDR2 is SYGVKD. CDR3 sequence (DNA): TGTGCCATCAGTGAGAGGACTAGCGGAGATACGCAGTATTTT. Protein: CAISERTSGDTQYF.

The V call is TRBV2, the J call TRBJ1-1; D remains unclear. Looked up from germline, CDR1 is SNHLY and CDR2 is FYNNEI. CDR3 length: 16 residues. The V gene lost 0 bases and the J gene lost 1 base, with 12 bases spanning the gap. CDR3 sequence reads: CASSEAPQSANTEAFF. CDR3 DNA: TGTGCCAGCAGTGAAGCTCCACAGTCAGCGAACACTGAAGCTTTCTTT.

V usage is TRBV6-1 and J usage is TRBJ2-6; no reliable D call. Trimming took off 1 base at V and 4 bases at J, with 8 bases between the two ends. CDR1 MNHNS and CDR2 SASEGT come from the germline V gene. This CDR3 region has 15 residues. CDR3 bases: TGTGCCAGCAGTGAAGGGGGAACCGGGGCCAACGTCCTGACTTTC. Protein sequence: CASSEGGTGANVLTF.

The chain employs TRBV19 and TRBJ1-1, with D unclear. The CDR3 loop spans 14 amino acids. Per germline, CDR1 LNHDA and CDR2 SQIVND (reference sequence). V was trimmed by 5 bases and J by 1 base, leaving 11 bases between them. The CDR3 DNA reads TGTGCCAGTAGTTCCCAGGTCCCGAACACTGAAGCTTTCTTT. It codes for CASSSQVPNTEAFF.

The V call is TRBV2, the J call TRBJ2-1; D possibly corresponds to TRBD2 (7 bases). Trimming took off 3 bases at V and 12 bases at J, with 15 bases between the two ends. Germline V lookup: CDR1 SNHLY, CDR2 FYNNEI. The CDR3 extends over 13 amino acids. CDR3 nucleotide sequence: TGTGCCAGCAGTGAGTCGCGGGGGCTAGGGCAGTTCTTC. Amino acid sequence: CASSESRGLGQFF.

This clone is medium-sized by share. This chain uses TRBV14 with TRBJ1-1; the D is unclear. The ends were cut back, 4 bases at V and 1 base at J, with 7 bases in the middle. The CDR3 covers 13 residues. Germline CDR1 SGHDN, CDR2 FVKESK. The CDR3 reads CASSRHQNTEAFF. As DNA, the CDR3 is TGTGCCAGCAGCCGACACCAGAACACTGAAGCTTTCTTT.

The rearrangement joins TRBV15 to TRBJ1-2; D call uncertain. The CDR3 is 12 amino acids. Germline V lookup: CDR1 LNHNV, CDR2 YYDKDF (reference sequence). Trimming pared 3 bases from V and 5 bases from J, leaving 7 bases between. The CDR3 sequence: CATSSLGYGYTF. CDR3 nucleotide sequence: TGTGCCACCAGCAGCCTCGGTTATGGCTACACCTTC.

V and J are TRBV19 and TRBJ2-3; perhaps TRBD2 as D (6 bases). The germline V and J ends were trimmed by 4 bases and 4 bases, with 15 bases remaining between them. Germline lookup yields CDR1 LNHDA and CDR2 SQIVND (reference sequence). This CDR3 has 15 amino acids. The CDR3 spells CASSNLGRGADTQYF. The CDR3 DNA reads TGTGCCAGTAGTAATCTCGGGAGAGGCGCAGATACGCAGTATTTT.

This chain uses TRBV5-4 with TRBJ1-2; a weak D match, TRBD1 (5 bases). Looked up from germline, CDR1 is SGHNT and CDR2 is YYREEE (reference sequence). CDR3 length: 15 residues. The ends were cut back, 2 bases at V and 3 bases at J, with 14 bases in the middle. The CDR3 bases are TGTGCCAGCAGCTTATCGGGGCTAGGGTACTATGGCTACACCTTC. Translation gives CASSLSGLGYYGYTF.

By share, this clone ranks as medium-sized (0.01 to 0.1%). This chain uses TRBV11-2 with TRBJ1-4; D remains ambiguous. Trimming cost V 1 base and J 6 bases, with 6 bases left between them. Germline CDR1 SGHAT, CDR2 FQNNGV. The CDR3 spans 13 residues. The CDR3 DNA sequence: TGTGCCAGCAGCTTAGGAAGCTATGAAAAACTGTTTTTT. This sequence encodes CASSLGSYEKLFF.

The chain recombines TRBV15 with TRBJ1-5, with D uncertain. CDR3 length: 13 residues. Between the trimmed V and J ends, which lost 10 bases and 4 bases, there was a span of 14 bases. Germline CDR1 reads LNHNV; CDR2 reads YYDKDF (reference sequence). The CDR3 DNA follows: TGTGCCAGCTCTAGGCAGTCAAATCAGCCCCAGCATTTT. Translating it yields CASSRQSNQPQHF.

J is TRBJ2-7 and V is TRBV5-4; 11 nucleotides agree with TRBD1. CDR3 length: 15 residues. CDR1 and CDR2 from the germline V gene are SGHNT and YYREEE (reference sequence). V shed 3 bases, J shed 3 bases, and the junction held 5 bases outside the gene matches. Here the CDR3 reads CASSWDRGEIYEQYF. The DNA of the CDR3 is TGTGCCAGCAGCTGGGACAGGGGGGAGATCTACGAGCAGTACTTC. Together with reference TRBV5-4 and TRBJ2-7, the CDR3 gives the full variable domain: ETGVTQSPTHLIKTRGQQVTLRCSSQSGHNTVSWYQQALGQGPQFIFQYYREEENGRGNFPPRFSGLQFPNYSSELNVNALELDDSALYLCASSWDRGEIYEQYFGPGTRLTVT.

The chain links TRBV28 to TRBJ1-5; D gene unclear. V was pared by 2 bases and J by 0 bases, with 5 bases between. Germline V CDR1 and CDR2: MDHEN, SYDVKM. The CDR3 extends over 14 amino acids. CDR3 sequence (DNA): TGTGCCAGCAGTTTAGTGGGTAGCAATCAGCCCCAGCATTTT. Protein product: CASSLVGSNQPQHF.

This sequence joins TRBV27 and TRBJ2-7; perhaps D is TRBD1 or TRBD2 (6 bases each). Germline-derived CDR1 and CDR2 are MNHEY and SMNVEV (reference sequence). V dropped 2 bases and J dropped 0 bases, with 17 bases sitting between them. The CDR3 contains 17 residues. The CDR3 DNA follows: TGTGCCAGCAGTTTACGAGGGGGGACGGGGCTCTCCTACGAGCAGTACTTC. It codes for CASSLRGGTGLSYEQYF.

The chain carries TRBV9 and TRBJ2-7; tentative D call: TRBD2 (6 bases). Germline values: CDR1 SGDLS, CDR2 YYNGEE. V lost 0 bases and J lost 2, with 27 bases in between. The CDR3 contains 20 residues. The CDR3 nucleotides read TGTGCCAGCAGCGTAGTGTTTCTAGCGCAGACGTACGAACTTCCCTACGAGCAGTACTTC. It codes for CASSVVFLAQTYELPYEQYF.

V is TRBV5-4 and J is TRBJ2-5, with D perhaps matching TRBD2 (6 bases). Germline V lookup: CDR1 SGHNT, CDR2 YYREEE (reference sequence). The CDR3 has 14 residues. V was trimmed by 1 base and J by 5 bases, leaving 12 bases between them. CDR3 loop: CASSLTGLAETQYF. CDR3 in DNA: TGTGCCAGCAGCTTGACAGGCCTAGCGGAGACCCAGTACTTC.

The CDR3 DNA follows: TGTGCCAGCAGCTATTCAGGGGGCACCGGGGAGCTGTTTTTT. This sequence encodes CASSYSGGTGELFF. The chain is built from TRBV6-1 and TRBJ2-2; 7 nucleotides match TRBD1. The CDR3 loop spans 14 amino acids. J gave up 4 bases and V 6 bases, and 5 bases lay outside the gene matches. Germline assignment: CDR1 MNHNS and CDR2 SASEGT.

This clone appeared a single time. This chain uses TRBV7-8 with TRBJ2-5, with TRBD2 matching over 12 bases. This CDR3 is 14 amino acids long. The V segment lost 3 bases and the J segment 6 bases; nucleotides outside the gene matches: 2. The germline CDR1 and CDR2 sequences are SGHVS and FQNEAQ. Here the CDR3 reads CASSFLAGGKTQYF. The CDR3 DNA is TGTGCCAGCAGCTTTCTAGCGGGAGGGAAGACCCAGTACTTC.

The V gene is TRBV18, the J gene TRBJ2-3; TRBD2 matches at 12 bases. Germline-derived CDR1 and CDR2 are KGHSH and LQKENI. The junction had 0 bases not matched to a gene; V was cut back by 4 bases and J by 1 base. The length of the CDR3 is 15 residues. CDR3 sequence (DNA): TGTGCCAGCTCACGACTAGCGGGAGGCACAGATACGCAGTATTTT. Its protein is CASSRLAGGTDTQYF. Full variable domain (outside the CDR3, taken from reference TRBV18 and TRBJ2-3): NAGVMQNPRHLVRRRGQEARLRCSPMKGHSHVYWYRQLPEEGLKFMVYLQKENIIDESGMPKERFSAEFPKEGPSILRIQQVVRGDSAAYFCASSRLAGGTDTQYFGPGTRLTVL.

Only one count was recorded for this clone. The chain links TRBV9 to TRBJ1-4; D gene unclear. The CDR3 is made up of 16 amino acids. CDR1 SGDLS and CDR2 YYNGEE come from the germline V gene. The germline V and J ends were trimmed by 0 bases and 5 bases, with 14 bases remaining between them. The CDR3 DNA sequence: TGTGCCAGCAGCGTAGATAATGTGGGTTTAAATGAAAAACTGTTTTTT. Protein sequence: CASSVDNVGLNEKLFF.

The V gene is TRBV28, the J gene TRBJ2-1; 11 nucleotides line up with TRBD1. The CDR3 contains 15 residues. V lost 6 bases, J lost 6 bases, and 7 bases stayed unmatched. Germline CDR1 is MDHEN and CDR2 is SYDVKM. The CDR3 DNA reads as TGTGCCAGCAGCTTCTCCGGGACAGGGGGCAATGAGCAGTTCTTC. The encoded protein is CASSFSGTGGNEQFF.

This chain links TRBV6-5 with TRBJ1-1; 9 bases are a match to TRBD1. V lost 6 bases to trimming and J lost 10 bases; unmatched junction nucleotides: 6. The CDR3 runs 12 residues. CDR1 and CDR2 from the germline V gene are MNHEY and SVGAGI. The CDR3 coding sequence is TGTGCCAGCAGGAACATGGACAGGGGAGCTTTCTTT. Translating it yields CASRNMDRGAFF.

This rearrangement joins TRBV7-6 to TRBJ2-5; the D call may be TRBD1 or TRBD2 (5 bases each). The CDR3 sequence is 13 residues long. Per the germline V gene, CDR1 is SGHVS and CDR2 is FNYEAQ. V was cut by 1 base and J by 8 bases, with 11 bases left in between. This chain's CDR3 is CASSLGIGDTQYF. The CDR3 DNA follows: TGTGCCAGCAGCTTAGGGATAGGGGACACCCAGTACTTC.

The CDR3 DNA reads TGTGCCAGCAGTAGCGGAGCGGGACTACGCACAGATACGCAGTATTTT. Amino acid sequence: CASSSGAGLRTDTQYF. V is TRBV27 and J is TRBJ2-3; TRBD2 agrees at 7 bases. V gave up 5 bases and J gave up 1 base; unmatched junction bases: 9. Germline V gives CDR1 MNHEY, CDR2 SMNVEV (reference sequence). The CDR3 contains 16 residues.

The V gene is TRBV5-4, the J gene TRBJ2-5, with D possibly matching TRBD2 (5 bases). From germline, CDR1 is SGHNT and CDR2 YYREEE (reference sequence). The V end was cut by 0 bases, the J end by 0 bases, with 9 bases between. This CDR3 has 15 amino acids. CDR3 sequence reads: CASSLGGVHQETQYF. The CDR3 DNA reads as TGTGCCAGCAGCTTGGGGGGAGTGCACCAAGAGACCCAGTACTTC.

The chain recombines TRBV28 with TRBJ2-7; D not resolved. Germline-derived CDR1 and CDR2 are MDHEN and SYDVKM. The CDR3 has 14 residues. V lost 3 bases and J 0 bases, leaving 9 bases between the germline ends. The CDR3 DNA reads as TGTGCCAGCAGTTTTTCCAGGAGCTCCTACGAGCAGTACTTC. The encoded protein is CASSFSRSSYEQYF.

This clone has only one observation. This CDR3 is CASSFGTGSTDTQYF. The CDR3 DNA is TGTGCCAGCAGCTTCGGGACAGGGAGCACAGATACGCAGTATTTT. V is TRBV7-8 and J is TRBJ2-3; the match to TRBD1 covers 9 bases. V was clipped by 3 bases and J by 0 bases; unmatched bases: 1. This CDR3 has 15 amino acids. In germline, CDR1 is SGHVS, CDR2 FQNEAQ.

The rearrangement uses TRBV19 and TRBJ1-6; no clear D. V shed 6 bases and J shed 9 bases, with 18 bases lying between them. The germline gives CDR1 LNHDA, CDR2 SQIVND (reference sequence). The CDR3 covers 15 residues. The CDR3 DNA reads TGTGCCAGTAGCCCCGAAGGTTTTCGTGGTTCACCCCTCCACTTT. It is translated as CASSPEGFRGSPLHF. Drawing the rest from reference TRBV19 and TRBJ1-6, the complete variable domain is DGGITQSPKYLFRKEGQNVTLSCEQNLNHDAMYWYRQDPGQGLRLIYYSQIVNDFQKGDIAEGYSVSREKKESFPLTVTSAQKNPTAFYLCASSPEGFRGSPLHFGNGTRLTVT.

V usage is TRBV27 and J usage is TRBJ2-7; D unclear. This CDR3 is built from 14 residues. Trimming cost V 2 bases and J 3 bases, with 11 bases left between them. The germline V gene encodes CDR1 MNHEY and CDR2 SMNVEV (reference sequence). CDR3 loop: CASSLGRRNYEQYF. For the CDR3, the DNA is TGTGCCAGCAGTTTAGGCAGGCGGAACTACGAGCAGTACTTC.